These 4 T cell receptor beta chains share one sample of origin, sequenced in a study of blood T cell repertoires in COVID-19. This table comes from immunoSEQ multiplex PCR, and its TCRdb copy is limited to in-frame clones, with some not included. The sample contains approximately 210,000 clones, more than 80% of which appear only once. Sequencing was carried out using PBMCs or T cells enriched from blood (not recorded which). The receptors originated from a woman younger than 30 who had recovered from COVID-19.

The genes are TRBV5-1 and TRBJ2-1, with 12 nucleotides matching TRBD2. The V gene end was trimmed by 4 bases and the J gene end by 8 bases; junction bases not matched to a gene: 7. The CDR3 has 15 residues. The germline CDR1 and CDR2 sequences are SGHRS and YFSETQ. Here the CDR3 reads CASSPWTSGADEQFF. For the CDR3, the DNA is TGCGCCAGCAGCCCCTGGACTAGCGGGGCTGATGAGCAGTTCTTC.

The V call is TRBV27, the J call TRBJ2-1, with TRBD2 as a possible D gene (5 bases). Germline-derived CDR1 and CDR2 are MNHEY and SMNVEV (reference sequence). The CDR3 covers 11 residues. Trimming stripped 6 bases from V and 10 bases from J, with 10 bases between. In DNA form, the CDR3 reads TGTGCCAGCAGCCACGAGCGGGAGCAGTTCTTC. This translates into CASSHEREQFF.

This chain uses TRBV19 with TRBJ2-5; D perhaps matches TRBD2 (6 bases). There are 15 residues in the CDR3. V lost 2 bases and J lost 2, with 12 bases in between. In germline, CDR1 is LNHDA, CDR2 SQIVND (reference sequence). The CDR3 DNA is TGTGCCAGTAGTATATCCGGGACTTATCAAGAGACCCAGTACTTC. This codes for CASSISGTYQETQYF.

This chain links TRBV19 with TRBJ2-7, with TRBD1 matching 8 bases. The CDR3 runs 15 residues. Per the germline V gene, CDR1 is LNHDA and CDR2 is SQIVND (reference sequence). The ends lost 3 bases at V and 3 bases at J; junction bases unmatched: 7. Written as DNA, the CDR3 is TGTGCCAGTAGTATTTCTCCAGGGGGCGGCTACGAGCAGTACTTC. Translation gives CASSISPGGGYEQYF.